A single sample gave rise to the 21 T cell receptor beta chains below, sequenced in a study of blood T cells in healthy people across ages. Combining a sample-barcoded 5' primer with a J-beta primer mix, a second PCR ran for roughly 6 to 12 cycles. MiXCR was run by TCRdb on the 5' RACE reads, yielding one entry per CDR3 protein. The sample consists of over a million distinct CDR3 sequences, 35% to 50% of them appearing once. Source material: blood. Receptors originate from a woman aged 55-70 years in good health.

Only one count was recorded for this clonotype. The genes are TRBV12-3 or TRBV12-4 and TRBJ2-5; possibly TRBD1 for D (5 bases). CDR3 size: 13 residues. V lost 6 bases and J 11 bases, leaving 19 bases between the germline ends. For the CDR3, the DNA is TGTGCCAGCAGACAAGGGGTTGGCAATGAGCAGTACTTC. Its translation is CASRQGVGNEQYF.

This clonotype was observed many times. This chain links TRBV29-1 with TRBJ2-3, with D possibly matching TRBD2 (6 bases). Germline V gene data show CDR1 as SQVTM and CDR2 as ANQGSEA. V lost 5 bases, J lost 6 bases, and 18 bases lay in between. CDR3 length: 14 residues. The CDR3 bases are TGCAGCGTTTTGGAGGGGCCCTTCCGTGATACGCAGTATTTT. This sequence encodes CSVLEGPFRDTQYF.

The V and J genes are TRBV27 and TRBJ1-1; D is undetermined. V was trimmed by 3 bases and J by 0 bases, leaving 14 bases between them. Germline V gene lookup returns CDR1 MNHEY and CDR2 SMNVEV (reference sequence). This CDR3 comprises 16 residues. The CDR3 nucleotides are TGTGCCAGCAGTTTCTACGGCGGACTCATGAACACTGAAGCTTTCTTT. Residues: CASSFYGGLMNTEAFF.

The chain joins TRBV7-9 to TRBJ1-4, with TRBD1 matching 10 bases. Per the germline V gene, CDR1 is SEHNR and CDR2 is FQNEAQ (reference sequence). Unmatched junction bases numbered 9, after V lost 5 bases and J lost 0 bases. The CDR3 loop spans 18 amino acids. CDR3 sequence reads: CASSHGQGVGATNEKLFF. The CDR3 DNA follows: TGTGCCAGCAGCCACGGACAGGGGGTTGGGGCAACTAATGAAAAACTGTTTTTT.

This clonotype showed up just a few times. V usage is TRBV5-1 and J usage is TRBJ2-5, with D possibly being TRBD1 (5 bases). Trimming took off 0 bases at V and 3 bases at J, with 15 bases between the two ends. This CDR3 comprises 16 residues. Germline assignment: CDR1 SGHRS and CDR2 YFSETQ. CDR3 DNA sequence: TGCGCCAGCAGCTTGGTGGGCCAGGGCCGTGAAGAGACCCAGTACTTC. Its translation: CASSLVGQGREETQYF.

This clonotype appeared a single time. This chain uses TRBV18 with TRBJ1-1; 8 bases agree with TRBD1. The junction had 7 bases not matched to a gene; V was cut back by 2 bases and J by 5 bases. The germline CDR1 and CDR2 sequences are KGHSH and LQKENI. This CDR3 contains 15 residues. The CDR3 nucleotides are TGTGCCAGCTCACCAGCCCGGACAGGGCGGACTGAAGCTTTCTTT. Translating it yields CASSPARTGRTEAFF.

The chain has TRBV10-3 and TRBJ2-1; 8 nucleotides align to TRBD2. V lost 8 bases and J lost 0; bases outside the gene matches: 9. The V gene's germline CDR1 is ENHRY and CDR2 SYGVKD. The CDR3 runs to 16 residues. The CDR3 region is CAIGLAGGHSYNEQFF. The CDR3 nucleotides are TGTGCCATCGGGCTGGCGGGAGGCCACTCCTACAATGAGCAGTTCTTC.

The DNA for the CDR3 is TGTGCCAGCACCACAGGGGTACAAGAGACCCAGTACTTC. Protein sequence: CASTTGVQETQYF. V usage is TRBV5-6 and J usage is TRBJ2-5; the match to TRBD1 covers 7 bases. The CDR3 loop spans 13 amino acids. CDR1 SGHDT and CDR2 YYEEEE come from the germline V gene. J gave up 2 bases and V 6 bases, and 4 bases lay outside the gene matches.

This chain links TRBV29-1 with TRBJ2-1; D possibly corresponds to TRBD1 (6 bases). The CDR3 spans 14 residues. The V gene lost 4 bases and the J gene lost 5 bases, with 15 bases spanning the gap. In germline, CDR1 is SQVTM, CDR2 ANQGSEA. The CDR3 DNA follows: TGCAGCGTTGTTTTCCGGGACAACAACAATGAGCAGTTCTTC. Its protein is CSVVFRDNNNEQFF.

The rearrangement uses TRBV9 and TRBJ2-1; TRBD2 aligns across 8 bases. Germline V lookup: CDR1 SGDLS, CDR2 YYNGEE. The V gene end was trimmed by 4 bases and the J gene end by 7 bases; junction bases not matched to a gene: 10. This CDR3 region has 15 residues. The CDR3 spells CASSPQVLAENEQFF. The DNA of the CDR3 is TGTGCCAGCAGCCCCCAGGTACTAGCGGAGAATGAGCAGTTCTTC.

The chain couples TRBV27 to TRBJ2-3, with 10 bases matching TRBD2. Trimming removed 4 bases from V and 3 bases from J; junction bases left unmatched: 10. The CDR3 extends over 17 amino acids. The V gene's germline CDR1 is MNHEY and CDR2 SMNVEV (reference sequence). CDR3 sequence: CASSSGTSEKLTDTQYF. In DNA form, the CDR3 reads TGTGCCAGCAGTTCTGGGACTAGCGAAAAATTGACAGATACGCAGTATTTT.

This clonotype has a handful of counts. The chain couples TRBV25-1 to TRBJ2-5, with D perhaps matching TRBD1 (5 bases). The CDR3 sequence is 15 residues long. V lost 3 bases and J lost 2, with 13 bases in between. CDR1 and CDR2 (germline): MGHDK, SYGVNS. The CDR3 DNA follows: TGTGCCAGCAGTGACAGCCCAGGGCGGCAAGAGACCCAGTACTTC. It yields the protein CASSDSPGRQETQYF.

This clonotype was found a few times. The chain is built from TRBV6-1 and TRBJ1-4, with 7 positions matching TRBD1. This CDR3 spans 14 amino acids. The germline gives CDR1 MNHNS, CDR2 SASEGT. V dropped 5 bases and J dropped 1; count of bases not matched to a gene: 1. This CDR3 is CASSRTGTNEKLFF. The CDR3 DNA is TGTGCCAGCAGTAGGACAGGAACTAATGAAAAACTGTTTTTT.

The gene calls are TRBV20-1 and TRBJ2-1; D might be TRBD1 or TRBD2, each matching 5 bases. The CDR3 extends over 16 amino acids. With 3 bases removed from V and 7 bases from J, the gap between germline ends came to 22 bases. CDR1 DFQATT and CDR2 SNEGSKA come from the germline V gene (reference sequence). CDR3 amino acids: CSASPLGAVGRNEQFF. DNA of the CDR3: TGCAGTGCTAGTCCGCTCGGGGCGGTAGGTAGGAATGAGCAGTTCTTC.

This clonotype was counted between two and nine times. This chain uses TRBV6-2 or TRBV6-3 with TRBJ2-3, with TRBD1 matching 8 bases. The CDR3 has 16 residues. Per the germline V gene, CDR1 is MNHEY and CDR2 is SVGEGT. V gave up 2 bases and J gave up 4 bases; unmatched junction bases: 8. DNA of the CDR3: TGTGCCAGCAGTTACGTTAACAGGGGGATTTCAGATACGCAGTATTTT. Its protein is CASSYVNRGISDTQYF.

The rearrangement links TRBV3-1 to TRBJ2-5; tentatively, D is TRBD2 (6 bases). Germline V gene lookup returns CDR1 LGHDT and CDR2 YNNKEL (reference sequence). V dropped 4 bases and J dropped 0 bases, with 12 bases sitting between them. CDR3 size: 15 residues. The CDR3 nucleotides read TGTGCCAGCAGCCCCAGCCGGGACTACCAAGAGACCCAGTACTTC. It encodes CASSPSRDYQETQYF.

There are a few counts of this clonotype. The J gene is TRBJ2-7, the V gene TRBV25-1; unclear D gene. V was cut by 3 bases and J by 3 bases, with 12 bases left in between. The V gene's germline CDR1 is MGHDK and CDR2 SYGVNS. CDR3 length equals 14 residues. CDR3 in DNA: TGTGCCAGCAGTGATAACCGCAAAGACTACGAGCAGTACTTC. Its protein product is CASSDNRKDYEQYF.

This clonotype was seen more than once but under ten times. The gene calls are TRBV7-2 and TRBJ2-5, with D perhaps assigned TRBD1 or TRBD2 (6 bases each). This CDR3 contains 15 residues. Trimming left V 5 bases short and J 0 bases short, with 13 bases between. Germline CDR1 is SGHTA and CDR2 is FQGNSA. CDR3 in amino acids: CASSKEGGNQETQYF. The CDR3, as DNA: TGTGCCAGCAGCAAAGAAGGGGGGAACCAAGAGACCCAGTACTTC.

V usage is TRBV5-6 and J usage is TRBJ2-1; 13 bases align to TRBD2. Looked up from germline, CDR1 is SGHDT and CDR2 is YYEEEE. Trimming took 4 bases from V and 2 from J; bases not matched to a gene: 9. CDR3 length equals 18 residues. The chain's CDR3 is CASSPRTSGRSPYNEQFF. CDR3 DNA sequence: TGTGCCAGCAGCCCCCGGACTAGCGGGAGATCGCCCTACAATGAGCAGTTCTTC.

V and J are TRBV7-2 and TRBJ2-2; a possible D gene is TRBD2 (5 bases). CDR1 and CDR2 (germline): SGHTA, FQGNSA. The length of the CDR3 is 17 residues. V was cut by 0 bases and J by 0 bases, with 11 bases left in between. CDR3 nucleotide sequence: TGTGCCAGCAGCTTAGCCGGTAGCGCTCCGAACACCGGGGAGCTGTTTTTT. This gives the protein CASSLAGSAPNTGELFF.

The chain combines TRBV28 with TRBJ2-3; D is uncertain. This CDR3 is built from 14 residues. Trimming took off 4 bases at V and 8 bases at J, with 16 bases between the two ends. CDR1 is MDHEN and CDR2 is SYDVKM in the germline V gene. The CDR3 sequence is CASSWMVQSGTQYF. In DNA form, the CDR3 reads TGTGCCAGCAGTTGGATGGTGCAATCGGGTACGCAGTATTTT.